One and the same sample provided the 18 T cell receptor beta chains below, sequenced in a study of early T cells in non-severe SARS-CoV-2 infection. TCRdb re-called the 5' RACE reads with MiXCR, one entry per CDR3 protein. The data hold about 66,000 distinct CDR3 sequences, with around 13% observed a single time. The material sequenced was whole blood. The receptor source for this set is an adult who was a healthcare worker with PCR-confirmed SARS-CoV-2 infection or an uninfected control (not recorded which).

This clonotype has only a few counts. The chain employs TRBV5-1 and TRBJ2-3; perhaps TRBD2 as D (5 bases). V dropped 0 bases and J dropped 6 bases, with 8 bases sitting between them. There are 13 residues in the CDR3. The V gene's germline CDR1 is SGHRS and CDR2 YFSETQ. The CDR3 spells CASSLGPGDTQYF. DNA for the CDR3: TGCGCCAGCAGCTTGGGCCCGGGGGATACGCAGTATTTT.

This clonotype was detected a few times. V usage is TRBV28 and J usage is TRBJ1-2; 8 nucleotides align to TRBD1. The CDR3 length is 13 residues. The V segment lost 5 bases and the J segment 4 bases; nucleotides outside the gene matches: 3. Germline-derived CDR1 and CDR2 are MDHEN and SYDVKM. The CDR3 sequence is CASSGQGLYGYTF. CDR3 nucleotides: TGTGCCAGCAGTGGACAGGGACTCTATGGCTACACCTTC.

Comment on this clonotype: One end of the junction varies from germline; a read error may be responsible. The chain is built from TRBV7-7 and TRBJ2-2, with D possibly matching TRBD2 (5 bases). This CDR3 has 15 residues. Germline values: CDR1 SSHAT, CDR2 FNYEAQ (reference sequence). CDR3 nucleotides: TGTGCTAGCAGCTCCCCAGGTTCGAACACCGGGGATCTGTTTTTT. Translated, it gives CASSSPGSNTGDLFF.

The chain carries TRBV28 and TRBJ2-1; unclear D gene. V lost 6 bases and J 4 bases, leaving 19 bases between the germline ends. CDR1 is MDHEN, CDR2 SYDVKM, per germline. The CDR3 runs to 16 residues. The CDR3 sequence: CASSPTFHQTYNEQFF. Here the CDR3 DNA reads TGTGCCAGCAGCCCGACCTTCCATCAAACTTACAATGAGCAGTTCTTC.

This clonotype came up many times. Germline is not matched at one junction end, which may reflect a read error. The gene calls are TRBV19 and TRBJ1-5; D is unresolved. There are 11 residues in the CDR3. Germline loops: CDR1 LNHDA, CDR2 SQIVND (reference sequence). CDR3 nucleotides: TGTGCCAGCAGTAGCAATCAGCCCCAGCATTTT. It yields the protein CASSSNQPQHF. The full variable domain, with the rest looked up from reference TRBV19 and TRBJ1-5, is DGGITQSPKYLFRKEGQNVTLSCEQNLNHDAMYWYRQDPGQGLRLIYYSQIVNDFQKGDIAEGYSVSREKKESFPLTVTSAQKNPTAFYLCASSSNQPQHFGDGTRLSIL.

The V call is TRBV7-9, the J call TRBJ1-2; TRBD1 aligns across 7 bases. The germline gives CDR1 SEHNR, CDR2 FQNEAQ (reference sequence). The CDR3 spans 13 residues. The ends lost 4 bases at V and 4 bases at J; junction bases unmatched: 3. The DNA of the CDR3 is TGTGCCAGCAGCTCGACAGGGACCTATGGCTACACCTTC. This gives the protein CASSSTGTYGYTF.

This chain uses TRBV11-1 with TRBJ2-1; 9 bases line up with TRBD2. The CDR3 sequence is 16 residues long. Per germline, CDR1 SGHAT and CDR2 FQDESV (reference sequence). The V segment lost 4 bases and the J segment 6 bases; nucleotides outside the gene matches: 10. CDR3 protein: CASSSPPGTSSNEQFF. In nucleotides, the CDR3 is TGTGCCAGCAGCTCGCCCCCCGGGACTAGCTCCAATGAGCAGTTCTTC.

This rearrangement joins TRBV12-3 or TRBV12-4 to TRBJ2-3; D is possibly TRBD2 (6 bases). Trimming shortened V by 1 base and J by 0 bases, and 8 bases separated the two germline ends. The CDR3 is made up of 15 amino acids. CDR3 region: CASSLVGGSTDTQYF. The CDR3, as DNA: TGTGCCAGCAGTTTAGTCGGGGGTAGCACAGATACGCAGTATTTT.

This clonotype was seen at least ten times. V usage is TRBV27 and J usage is TRBJ1-5, with D unclear. V was shortened by 4 bases and J by 7 bases, with 14 bases between the two germline ends. CDR3 size: 14 residues. The germline V gene encodes CDR1 MNHEY and CDR2 SMNVEV (reference sequence). In DNA form, the CDR3 reads TGTGCCAGCAGTTATCTGCCTTATGGGCAGCCCCAGCATTTT. Translating it yields CASSYLPYGQPQHF.

This clonotype was seen repeatedly, ten times or more. This chain uses TRBV28 with TRBJ2-7; 12 bases align to TRBD2. CDR1 and CDR2 (germline): MDHEN, SYDVKM. With V trimmed by 3 bases and J by 6 bases, 3 bases remained unmatched. The CDR3 runs to 14 residues. In DNA form, the CDR3 reads TGTGCCAGCAGTTTGACTAGCGGGAGTTCCGAGCAGTACTTC. Translating it yields CASSLTSGSSEQYF. Full variable domain (remainder filled in from reference TRBV28 and TRBJ2-7): DVKVTQSSRYLVKRTGEKVFLECVQDMDHENMFWYRQDPGLGLRLIYFSYDVKMKEKGDIPEGYSVSREKKERFSLILESASTNQTSMYLCASSLTSGSSEQYFGPGTRLTVT.

Only a few counts were recorded for this clonotype. This chain connects TRBV6-6 to TRBJ2-2; 8 nucleotides line up with TRBD2. This CDR3 is 16 amino acids long. The V segment lost 5 bases and the J segment 7 bases; nucleotides outside the gene matches: 12. Germline-derived CDR1 and CDR2 are MNHNY and SVGAGI (reference sequence). This CDR3 reads CASSQSGGSDNGELFF. As DNA, the CDR3 is TGTGCCAGCAGTCAAAGCGGGGGTAGTGATAACGGGGAGCTGTTTTTT.

This clonotype came up a few times. The chain recombines TRBV7-3 with TRBJ2-3, with TRBD1 matching 10 bases. Germline CDR1 and CDR2: SGHTA and FQGTGA. CDR3 length equals 16 residues. The ends lost 4 bases at V and 1 base at J; junction bases unmatched: 5. The CDR3 reads CASSWKGTGGTDTQYF. In DNA form, the CDR3 reads TGTGCCAGCAGCTGGAAGGGGACAGGGGGCACAGATACGCAGTATTTT.

This sequence joins TRBV11-2 and TRBJ2-3; 8 bases fit TRBD1. Per germline, CDR1 SGHAT and CDR2 FQNNGV. The trim removed 0 bases at V and 3 bases at J, leaving 2 bases unmatched. There are 15 residues in the CDR3. The DNA of the CDR3 is TGTGCCAGCAGCTTAGACAGGGGGCCGACAGATACGCAGTATTTT. The encoded protein is CASSLDRGPTDTQYF.

This clonotype appeared a few times. The chain recombines TRBV5-5 with TRBJ2-7; D not resolved. The CDR3 extends over 15 amino acids. Germline V gene lookup returns CDR1 SGHKS and CDR2 YYEKEE (reference sequence). V lost 1 base to trimming and J lost 0 bases, with 11 bases between them. The CDR3 DNA reads as TGTGCCAGCAGCTTGCGGTCAGACTCCTCCTACGAGCAGTACTTC. Its translation is CASSLRSDSSYEQYF.

This clonotype was seen repeatedly, ten times or more. CDR3 DNA sequence: TGTGCCAGCTCACCCTTCCGGGACAGGGTGTCAGATACGCAGTATTTT. This translates into CASSPFRDRVSDTQYF. This rearrangement joins TRBV18 to TRBJ2-3; 9 nucleotides line up with TRBD1. Germline CDR1 is KGHSH and CDR2 is LQKENI. The CDR3 consists of 16 residues. V shed 3 bases and J 4 bases; nucleotides not matched to a gene: 8.

In this sample, this clonotype turned up many times. V and J are TRBV24-1 and TRBJ2-2; no reliable D call. V was clipped by 4 bases and J by 6 bases, with 8 bases between them. The CDR3 is 13 amino acids. Germline V gives CDR1 KGHDR, CDR2 SFDVKD. The CDR3 reads CATSELGAGELFF. CDR3 nucleotides: TGTGCCACCAGTGAACTCGGCGCCGGGGAGCTGTTTTTT.

This clonotype has a count of ten or more. The chain employs TRBV10-3 and TRBJ2-7; the match to TRBD1 covers 7 bases. With V trimmed by 10 bases and J by 3 bases, 6 bases remained unmatched. Germline values: CDR1 ENHRY, CDR2 SYGVKD. The CDR3 is made up of 12 amino acids. Here the CDR3 reads CATRDRDYEQYF. The CDR3 region has the DNA TGTGCCACACGAGACAGGGACTACGAGCAGTACTTC.

J is TRBJ2-7 and V is TRBV6-2 or TRBV6-3, with D perhaps TRBD2 (6 bases). V shed 4 bases and J shed 2 bases, with 15 bases lying between them. Germline V gene lookup returns CDR1 MNHEY and CDR2 SVGEGT. This CDR3 comprises 15 residues. The CDR3 DNA sequence: TGTGCCAGCAGTTGGACGGCGGGGAAAACCTACGAGCAGTACTTC. Translated: CASSWTAGKTYEQYF.